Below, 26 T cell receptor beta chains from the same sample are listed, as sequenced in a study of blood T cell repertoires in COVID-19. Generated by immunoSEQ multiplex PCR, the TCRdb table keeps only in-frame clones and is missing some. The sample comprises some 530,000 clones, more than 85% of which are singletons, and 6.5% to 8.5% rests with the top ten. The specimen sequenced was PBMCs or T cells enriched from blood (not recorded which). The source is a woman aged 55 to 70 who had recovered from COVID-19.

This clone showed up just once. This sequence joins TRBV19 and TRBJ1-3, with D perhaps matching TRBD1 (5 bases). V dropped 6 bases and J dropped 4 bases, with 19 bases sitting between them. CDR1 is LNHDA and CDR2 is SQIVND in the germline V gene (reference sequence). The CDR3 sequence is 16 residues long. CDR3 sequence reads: CASRFLHRRTGNTIYF. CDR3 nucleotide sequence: TGTGCCAGTAGATTTCTTCACAGAAGGACAGGAAACACCATATATTTT.

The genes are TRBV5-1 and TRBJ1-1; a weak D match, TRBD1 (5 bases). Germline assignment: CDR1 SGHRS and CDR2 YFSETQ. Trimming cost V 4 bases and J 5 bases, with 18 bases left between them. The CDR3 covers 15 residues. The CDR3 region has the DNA TGCGCCAGCAGCCCCGACACTGGGGGGAAGACTGAAGCTTTCTTT. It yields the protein CASSPDTGGKTEAFF. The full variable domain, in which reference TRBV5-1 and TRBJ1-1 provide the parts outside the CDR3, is KAGVTQTPRYLIKTRGQQVTLSCSPISGHRSVSWYQQTPGQGLQFLFEYFSETQRNKGNFPGRFSGRQFSNSRSEMNVSTLELGDSALYLCASSPDTGGKTEAFFGQGTRLTVV.

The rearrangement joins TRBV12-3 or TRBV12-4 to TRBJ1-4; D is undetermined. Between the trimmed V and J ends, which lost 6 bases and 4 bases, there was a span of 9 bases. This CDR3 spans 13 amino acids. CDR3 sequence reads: CASSRGFNEKLFF. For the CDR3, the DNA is TGTGCCAGCAGCCGAGGCTTTAATGAAAAACTGTTTTTT.

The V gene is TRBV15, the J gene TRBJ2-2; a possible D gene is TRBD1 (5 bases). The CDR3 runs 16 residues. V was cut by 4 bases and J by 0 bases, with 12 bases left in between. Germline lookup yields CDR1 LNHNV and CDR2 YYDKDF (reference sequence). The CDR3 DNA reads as TGTGCCACCAGCATTCTGGACATAACGAACACCGGGGAGCTGTTTTTT. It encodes CATSILDITNTGELFF.

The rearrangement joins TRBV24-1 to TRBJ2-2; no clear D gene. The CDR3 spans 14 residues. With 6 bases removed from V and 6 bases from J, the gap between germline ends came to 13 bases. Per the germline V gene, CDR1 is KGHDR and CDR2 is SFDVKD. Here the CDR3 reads CATSHGPPPGELFF. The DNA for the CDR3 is TGTGCCACCAGTCATGGCCCGCCCCCCGGGGAGCTGTTTTTT.

The CDR3 region has the DNA TGTGCCAGCAGTGAAGACGGGGGGGGCTCCTACGAGCAGTACTTC. Amino acids: CASSEDGGGSYEQYF. The chain joins TRBV2 to TRBJ2-7; 8 bases fit TRBD2. Germline lookup yields CDR1 SNHLY and CDR2 FYNNEI. The CDR3 length is 15 residues. The junction had 2 bases not matched to a gene; V was cut back by 1 base and J by 0 bases.

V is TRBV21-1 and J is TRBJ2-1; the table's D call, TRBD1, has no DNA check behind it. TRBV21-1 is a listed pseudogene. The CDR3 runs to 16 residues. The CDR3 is CASSKGLLGADNEQFF. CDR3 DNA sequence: TGTGCCAGCAGCAAAGGCTTGCTGGGGGCGGACAATGAGCAGTTCTTC.

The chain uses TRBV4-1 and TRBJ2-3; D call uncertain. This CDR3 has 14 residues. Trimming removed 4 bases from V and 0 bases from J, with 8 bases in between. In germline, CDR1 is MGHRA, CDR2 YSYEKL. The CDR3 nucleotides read TGCGCCAGCAGCCGAGTCCGGAGCACAGATACGCAGTATTTT. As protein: CASSRVRSTDTQYF.

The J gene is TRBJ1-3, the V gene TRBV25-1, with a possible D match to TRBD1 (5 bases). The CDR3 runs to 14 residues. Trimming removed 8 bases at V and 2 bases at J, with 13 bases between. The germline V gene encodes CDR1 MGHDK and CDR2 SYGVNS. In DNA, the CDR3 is TGTGCCAGCGCTAACCAGGGCGCTGGAAACACCATATATTTT. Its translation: CASANQGAGNTIYF.

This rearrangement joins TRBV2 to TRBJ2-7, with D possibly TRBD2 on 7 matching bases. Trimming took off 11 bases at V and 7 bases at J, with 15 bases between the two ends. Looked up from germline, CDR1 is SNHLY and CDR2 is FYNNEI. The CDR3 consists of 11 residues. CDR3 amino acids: CAAREGGEQYF. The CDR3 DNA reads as TGTGCCGCCCGAGAGGGGGGGGAGCAGTACTTC.

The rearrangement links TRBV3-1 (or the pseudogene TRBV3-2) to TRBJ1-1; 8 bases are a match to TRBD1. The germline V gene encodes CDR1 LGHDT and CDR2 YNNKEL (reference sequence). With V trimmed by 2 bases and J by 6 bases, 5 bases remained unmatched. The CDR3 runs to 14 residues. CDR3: CASSQQGARSEAFF. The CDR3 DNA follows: TGTGCCAGCAGCCAACAGGGGGCGAGGTCTGAAGCTTTCTTT.

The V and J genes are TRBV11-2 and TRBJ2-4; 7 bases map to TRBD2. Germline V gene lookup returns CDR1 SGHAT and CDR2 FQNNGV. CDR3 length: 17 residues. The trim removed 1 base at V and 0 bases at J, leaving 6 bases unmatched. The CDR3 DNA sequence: TGTGCCAGCAGCTTAGGGACGGGGGGATTAGCCAAAAACATTCAGTACTTC. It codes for CASSLGTGGLAKNIQYF.

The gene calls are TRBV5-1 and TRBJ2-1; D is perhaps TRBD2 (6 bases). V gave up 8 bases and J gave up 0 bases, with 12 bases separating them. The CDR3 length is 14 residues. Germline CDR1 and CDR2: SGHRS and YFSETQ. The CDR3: CASTRDSSYNEQFF. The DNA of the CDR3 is TGCGCCAGTACCCGGGACTCCTCCTACAATGAGCAGTTCTTC.

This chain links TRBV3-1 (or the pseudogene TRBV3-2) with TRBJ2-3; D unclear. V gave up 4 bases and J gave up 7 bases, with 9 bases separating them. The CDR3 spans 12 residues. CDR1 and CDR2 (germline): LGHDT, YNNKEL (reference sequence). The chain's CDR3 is CASSLLANTQYF. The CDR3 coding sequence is TGTGCCAGCAGCCTCCTGGCAAATACGCAGTATTTT.

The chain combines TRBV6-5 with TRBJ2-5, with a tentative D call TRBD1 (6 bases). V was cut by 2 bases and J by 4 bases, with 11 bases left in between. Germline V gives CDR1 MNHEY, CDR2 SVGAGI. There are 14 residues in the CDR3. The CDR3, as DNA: TGTGCCAGCAGTTACAGTCAGGGGTTAGAGACCCAGTACTTC. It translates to CASSYSQGLETQYF.

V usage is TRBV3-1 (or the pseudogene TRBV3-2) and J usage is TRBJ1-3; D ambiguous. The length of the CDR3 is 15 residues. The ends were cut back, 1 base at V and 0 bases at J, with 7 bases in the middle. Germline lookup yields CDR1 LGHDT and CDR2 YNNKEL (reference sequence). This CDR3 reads CASSQAQSSGNTIYF. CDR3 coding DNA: TGTGCCAGCAGCCAAGCACAGAGCTCTGGAAACACCATATATTTT.

CDR3 residues: CAWSILPREQYF. Written as DNA, the CDR3 is TGTGCCTGGAGTATTCTGCCTCGGGAGCAGTACTTC. The V gene is TRBV30, the J gene TRBJ2-7; D unclear. Per germline, CDR1 GTSNPN and CDR2 SVGIG (reference sequence). The CDR3 runs to 12 residues. Trimming took 2 bases from V and 7 from J, leaving 12 bases between them.

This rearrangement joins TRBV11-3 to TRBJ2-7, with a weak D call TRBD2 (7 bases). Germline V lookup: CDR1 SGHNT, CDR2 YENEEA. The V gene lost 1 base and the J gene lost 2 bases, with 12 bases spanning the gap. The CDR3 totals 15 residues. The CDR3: CASSLGGGAPYEQYF. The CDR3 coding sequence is TGTGCCAGCAGCTTAGGTGGGGGGGCCCCCTACGAGCAGTACTTC.

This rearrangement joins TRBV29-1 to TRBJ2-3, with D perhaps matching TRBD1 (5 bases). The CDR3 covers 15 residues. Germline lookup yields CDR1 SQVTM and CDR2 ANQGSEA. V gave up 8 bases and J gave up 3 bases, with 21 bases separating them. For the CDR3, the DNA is TGCAGCATCGAGAGTCAGGGCGAAAGTACAGATACGCAGTATTTT. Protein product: CSIESQGESTDTQYF.

The CDR3: CSASTGGLTYEQYF. The CDR3 nucleotides are TGCAGTGCTAGTACGGGGGGACTCACCTACGAGCAGTACTTC. The chain carries TRBV20-1 and TRBJ2-7; TRBD2 matches 7 bases. Germline CDR1 reads DFQATT; CDR2 reads SNEGSKA (reference sequence). V was clipped by 3 bases and J by 2 bases; unmatched bases: 7. The length of the CDR3 is 14 residues.

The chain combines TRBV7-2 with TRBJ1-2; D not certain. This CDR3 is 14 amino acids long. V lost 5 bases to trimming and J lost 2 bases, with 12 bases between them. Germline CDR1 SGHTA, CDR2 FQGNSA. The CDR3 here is CASSPLEANYGYTF. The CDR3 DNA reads TGTGCCAGCAGCCCATTAGAGGCCAACTATGGCTACACCTTC.

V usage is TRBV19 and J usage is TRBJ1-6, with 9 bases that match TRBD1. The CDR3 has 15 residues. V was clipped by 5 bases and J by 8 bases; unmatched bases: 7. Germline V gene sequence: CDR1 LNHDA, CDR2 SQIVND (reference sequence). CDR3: CASSLKQGAYSPLHF. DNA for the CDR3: TGTGCCAGTAGTTTAAAACAGGGGGCGTATTCACCCCTCCACTTT.

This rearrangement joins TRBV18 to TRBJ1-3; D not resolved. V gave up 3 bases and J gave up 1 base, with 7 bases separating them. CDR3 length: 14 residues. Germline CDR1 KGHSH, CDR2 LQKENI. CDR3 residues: CASSPDGSGNTIYF. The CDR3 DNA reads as TGTGCCAGCTCACCCGACGGGTCTGGAAACACCATATATTTT.

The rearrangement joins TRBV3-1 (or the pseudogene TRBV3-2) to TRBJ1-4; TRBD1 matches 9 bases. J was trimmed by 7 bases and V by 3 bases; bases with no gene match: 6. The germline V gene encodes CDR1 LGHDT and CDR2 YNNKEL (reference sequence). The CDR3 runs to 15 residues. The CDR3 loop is CASSHPTGGVEKLFF. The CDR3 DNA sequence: TGTGCCAGCAGCCATCCGACAGGGGGGGTTGAAAAACTGTTTTTT.

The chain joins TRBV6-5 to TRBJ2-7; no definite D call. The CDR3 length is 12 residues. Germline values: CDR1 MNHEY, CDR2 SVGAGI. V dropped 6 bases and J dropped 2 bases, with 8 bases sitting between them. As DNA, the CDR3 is TGTGCCAGCAGCGAGACTGCCTACGAGCAGTACGTC. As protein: CASSETAYEQYV.

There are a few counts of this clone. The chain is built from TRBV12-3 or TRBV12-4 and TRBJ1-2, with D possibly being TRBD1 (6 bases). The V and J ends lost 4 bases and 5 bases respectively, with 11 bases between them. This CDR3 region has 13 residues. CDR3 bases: TGTGCCAGCAGTTCCCAGGGGATTTATGGCTACACCTTC. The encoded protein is CASSSQGIYGYTF.